This TCR beta chain is from a study of blood T cell repertoires in COVID-19. In the original analysis: Amplification from reference gene primers served as the basis for estimated nucleated cell counts. Sequencing was performed with immunoSEQ multiplex PCR; in TCRdb, only in-frame clones are kept and a portion is missing. The D gene and trimming were derived from the DNA, and the V and J assignments and clone size from that table. The sample gives 150,000 or so clones, just under 95% of which show up once; roughly 4.4% is in the top ten. Germline V gene sequence: CDR1 MNHEY, CDR2 SVGEGT. Trimming removed 0 bases from V and 5 bases from J; junction bases left unmatched: 3. The CDR3 length is 15 residues.

The origin of this receptor is a woman aged 50 to 60 with acute or convalescent COVID-19. Specimen: peripheral blood. The chain is built from TRBV6-2 or TRBV6-3 and TRBJ2-1, with TRBD1 matching over 8 bases. Here the CDR3 reads CASSYSMTGDNEQFF. In nucleotides, the CDR3 is TGTGCCAGCAGTTACTCGATGACAGGGGACAATGAGCAGTTCTTC.